This T cell receptor (beta chain) was sequenced for a study of T cell repertoires in ileal Crohn's disease. Study-wide context: The M6 sample came from neoterminal ileum during colonoscopy after surgery. Study conclusions and caveats: Clonal expansions were more frequent in active smokers than non-smokers at surgery.

TCRdb keeps only in-frame clones here, not all; method: immunoSEQ multiplex PCR. This sample has more than 13,000 clones; over 70% occur once, and the top ten carry approximately 4%. Time point here: neoterminal ileum biopsy at postoperative endoscopy, about 6 months after surgery. Eligibility required adulthood, ileal or ileocolonic Crohn's disease and indicated ileocolonic resection. About this clone: Its antigen is as yet unknown.

With 0 bases removed from V and 2 bases from J, the gap between germline ends came to 7 bases. The CDR3 loop spans 14 amino acids. The germline V gene encodes CDR1 LNHNV and CDR2 YYDKDF (reference sequence). This TCR came from an adult with Crohn's disease. The sequenced material came from ileal tissue. The V and J genes are TRBV15 and TRBJ2-5; the D is unclear. The CDR3 sequence is CATSRDILQETQYF. CDR3 sequence (DNA): TGTGCCACCAGCAGAGATATTCTTCAAGAGACCCAGTACTTC.